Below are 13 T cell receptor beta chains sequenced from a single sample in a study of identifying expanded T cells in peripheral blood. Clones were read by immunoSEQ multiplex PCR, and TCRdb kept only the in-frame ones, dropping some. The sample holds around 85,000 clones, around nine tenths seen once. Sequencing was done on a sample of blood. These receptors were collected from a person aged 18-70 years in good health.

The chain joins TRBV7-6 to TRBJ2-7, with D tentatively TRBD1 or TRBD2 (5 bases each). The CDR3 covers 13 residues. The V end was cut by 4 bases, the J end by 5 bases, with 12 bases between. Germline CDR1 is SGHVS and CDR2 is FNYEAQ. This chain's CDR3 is CASSSGAGNEQYF. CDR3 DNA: TGTGCCAGCAGCTCCGGGGCTGGCAACGAGCAGTACTTC.

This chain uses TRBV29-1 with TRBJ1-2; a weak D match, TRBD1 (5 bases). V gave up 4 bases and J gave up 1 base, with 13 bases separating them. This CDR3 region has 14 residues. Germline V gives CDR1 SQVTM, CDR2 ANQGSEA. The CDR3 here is CSVGGATRNYGYTF. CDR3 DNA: TGCAGCGTTGGCGGGGCGACACGTAACTATGGCTACACCTTC.

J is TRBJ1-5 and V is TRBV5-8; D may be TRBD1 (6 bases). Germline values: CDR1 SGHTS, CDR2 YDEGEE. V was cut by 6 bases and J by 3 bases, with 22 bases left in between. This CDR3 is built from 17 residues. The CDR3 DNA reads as TGTGCCAGCAACACCTTGGACAGCCGATTTTTCAATCAGCCCCAGCATTTT. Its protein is CASNTLDSRFFNQPQHF.

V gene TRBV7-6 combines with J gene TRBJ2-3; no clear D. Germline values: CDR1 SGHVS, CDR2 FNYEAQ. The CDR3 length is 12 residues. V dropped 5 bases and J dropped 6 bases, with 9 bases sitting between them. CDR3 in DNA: TGTGCCAGCAGCCGTACGGTTGATACGCAGTATTTT. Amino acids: CASSRTVDTQYF.

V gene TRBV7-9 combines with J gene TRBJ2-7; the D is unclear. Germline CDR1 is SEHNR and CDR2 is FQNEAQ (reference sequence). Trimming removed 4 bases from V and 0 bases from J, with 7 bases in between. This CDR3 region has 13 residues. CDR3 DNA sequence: TGTGCCAGCAGCTCCTCAAGCTCCTACGAGCAGTACTTC. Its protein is CASSSSSSYEQYF.

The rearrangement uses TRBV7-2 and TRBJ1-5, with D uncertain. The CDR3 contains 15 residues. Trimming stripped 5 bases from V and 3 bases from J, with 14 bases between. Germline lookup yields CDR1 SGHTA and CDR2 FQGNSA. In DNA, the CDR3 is TGTGCCAGCAGCGTAGGACTGGGGAACAATCAGCCCCAGCATTTT. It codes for CASSVGLGNNQPQHF.

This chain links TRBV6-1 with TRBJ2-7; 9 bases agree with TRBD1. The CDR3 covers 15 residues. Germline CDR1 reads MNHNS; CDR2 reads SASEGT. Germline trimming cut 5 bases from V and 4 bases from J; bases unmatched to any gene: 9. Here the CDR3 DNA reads TGTGCCAGCAGTCGACAGGGGGTCCGGCCTTACGAGCAGTACTTC. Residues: CASSRQGVRPYEQYF.

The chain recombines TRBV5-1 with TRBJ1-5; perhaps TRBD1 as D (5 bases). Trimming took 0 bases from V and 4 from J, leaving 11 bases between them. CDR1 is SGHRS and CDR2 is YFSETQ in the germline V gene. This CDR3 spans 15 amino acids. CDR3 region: CASSLEGRLNQPQHF. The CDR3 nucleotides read TGCGCCAGCAGCTTGGAGGGACGGCTAAATCAGCCCCAGCATTTT.

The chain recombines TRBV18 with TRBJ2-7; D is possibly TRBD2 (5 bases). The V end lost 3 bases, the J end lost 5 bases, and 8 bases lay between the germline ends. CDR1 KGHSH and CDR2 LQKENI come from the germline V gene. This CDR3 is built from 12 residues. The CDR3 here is CASSPGRDEQYF. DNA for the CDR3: TGTGCCAGCTCACCTGGGCGGGACGAGCAGTACTTC. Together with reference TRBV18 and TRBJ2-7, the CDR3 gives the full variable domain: NAGVMQNPRHLVRRRGQEARLRCSPMKGHSHVYWYRQLPEEGLKFMVYLQKENIIDESGMPKERFSAEFPKEGPSILRIQQVVRGDSAAYFCASSPGRDEQYFGPGTRLTVT.

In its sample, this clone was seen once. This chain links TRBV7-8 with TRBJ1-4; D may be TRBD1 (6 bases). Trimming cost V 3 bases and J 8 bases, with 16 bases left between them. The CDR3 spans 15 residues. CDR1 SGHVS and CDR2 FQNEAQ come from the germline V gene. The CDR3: CASSFEGGVGEKLFF. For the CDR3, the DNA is TGTGCCAGCAGCTTTGAGGGGGGCGTAGGGGAAAAACTGTTTTTT.

The CDR3 DNA reads TGTGCCAGTAGCTCAACCCGGGACAGGGGGCGGGCTGGCAATCAGCCCCAGCATTTT. Translation: CASSSTRDRGRAGNQPQHF. This chain links TRBV19 with TRBJ1-5, with 12 bases identical to TRBD1. V shed 6 bases, J shed 2 bases, and the junction held 14 bases outside the gene matches. The CDR3 has 19 residues. CDR1 and CDR2 from the germline V gene are LNHDA and SQIVND (reference sequence).

The CDR3 DNA sequence: TGTGCCAGTGGGCGGGAGGACGGCTTTGGGGGCTACGAGCAGTACTTC. Encoded protein: CASGREDGFGGYEQYF. The chain joins TRBV19 to TRBJ2-7; 8 nucleotides match TRBD2. The CDR3 has 16 residues. J gave up 3 bases and V 8 bases, and 15 bases lay outside the gene matches. Germline assignment: CDR1 LNHDA and CDR2 SQIVND (reference sequence). Full variable domain (missing parts from reference TRBV19 and TRBJ2-7): DGGITQSPKYLFRKEGQNVTLSCEQNLNHDAMYWYRQDPGQGLRLIYYSQIVNDFQKGDIAEGYSVSREKKESFPLTVTSAQKNPTAFYLCASGREDGFGGYEQYFGPGTRLTVT.

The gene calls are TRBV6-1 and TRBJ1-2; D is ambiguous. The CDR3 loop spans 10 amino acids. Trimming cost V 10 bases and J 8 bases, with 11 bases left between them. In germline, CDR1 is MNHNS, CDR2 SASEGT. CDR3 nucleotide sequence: TGTGCCACCCTGACCTCGGGCTACACCTTC. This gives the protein CATLTSGYTF.